The 21 T cell receptor beta chains given below trace back to one sample, sequenced in a study of T-cell reconstitution after alpha-beta-depleted transplantation in children. During its preparation, the TCRbeta library received unique molecular identifiers. MiXCR was run by TCRdb on the PCR reads, yielding one entry per CDR3 protein. This table holds approximately 170,000 distinct CDR3 sequences, 8.5% to 14% found once. The input for sequencing was PBMCs, taken before TCRalphabeta/CD19-depleted stem cell transplant. The receptors originated from a boy younger than 10 with acute myeloid leukemia, due to receive a stem cell transplant.

In its sample, this clonotype was seen many times. The V and J genes are TRBV7-2 and TRBJ2-1, with 14 bases matching TRBD2. V shed 6 bases and J 8 bases; nucleotides not matched to a gene: 9. Germline loops: CDR1 SGHTA, CDR2 FQGNSA. The CDR3 has 16 amino acids. The CDR3: CASSPGTSGSLDEQFF. The CDR3 region has the DNA TGTGCCAGCAGTCCAGGGACTAGCGGGAGTCTGGATGAGCAGTTCTTC.

This clonotype was seen many times. The rearrangement uses TRBV15 and TRBJ2-3; D assignment may be TRBD1 or TRBD2 (5 bases each). CDR1 and CDR2 from the germline V gene are LNHNV and YYDKDF (reference sequence). V dropped 3 bases and J dropped 7 bases, with 17 bases sitting between them. The CDR3 is made up of 15 amino acids. Written as DNA, the CDR3 is TGTGCCACCAGCAGTTCGTCGGGACCGATATATACGCAGTATTTT. Translating gives CATSSSSGPIYTQYF.

This clonotype was detected ten times or more. The rearrangement links TRBV27 to TRBJ2-3, with D unresolved. The CDR3 runs to 15 residues. Trimming took off 5 bases at V and 1 base at J, with 13 bases between the two ends. Germline V gene data show CDR1 as MNHEY and CDR2 as SMNVEV (reference sequence). Here the CDR3 reads CASSPLSWGTDTQYF. Written as DNA, the CDR3 is TGTGCCAGCAGTCCCCTGTCCTGGGGCACAGATACGCAGTATTTT.

This clonotype was recorded at least ten times. The chain uses TRBV29-1 and TRBJ2-2; possibly TRBD1 for D (5 bases). Germline values: CDR1 SQVTM, CDR2 ANQGSEA. The ends were cut back, 4 bases at V and 4 bases at J, with 16 bases in the middle. This CDR3 has 15 residues. CDR3 protein: CSVGGLFGLTGELFF. CDR3 bases: TGCAGCGTTGGGGGCCTATTCGGGCTCACCGGGGAGCTGTTTTTT.

This clonotype came up many times. V gene TRBV28 combines with J gene TRBJ1-5; possibly TRBD1 for D (5 bases). In germline, CDR1 is MDHEN, CDR2 SYDVKM. The length of the CDR3 is 20 residues. Trimming took 6 bases from V and 0 from J, leaving 27 bases between them. CDR3 bases: TGTGCCAGCAGCCCCCTTATCGGGGCAGGGATGAGCAATAGCAATCAGCCCCAGCATTTT. Its translation: CASSPLIGAGMSNSNQPQHF.

The rearrangement links TRBV11-2 to TRBJ2-1; 15 nucleotides align to TRBD2. Germline values: CDR1 SGHAT, CDR2 FQNNGV. V dropped 5 bases and J dropped 5; count of bases not matched to a gene: 10. The CDR3 has 18 residues. This CDR3 reads CASSKTRTSGGGDNEQFF. CDR3 coding DNA: TGTGCCAGCAGCAAAACCCGGACTAGCGGGGGGGGTGACAATGAGCAGTTCTTC.

This clonotype was detected only a few times. J is TRBJ2-7 and V is TRBV5-1, with 8 bases fitting TRBD1. Trimming at V came to 7 bases and at J to 2 bases, leaving 38 bases not matched to a gene. The length of the CDR3 is 24 residues. The germline V gene encodes CDR1 SGHRS and CDR2 YFSETQ. The CDR3 DNA sequence: TGCGCCAGCGAACCCCGGACTGCCCCCAGCTTGTTTAATAGTCCTCGGGACAGGCCCTACGAGCAGTACGTC. This sequence encodes CASEPRTAPSLFNSPRDRPYEQYV.

The table lists this clonotype with many counts. This chain links TRBV2 with TRBJ2-7; tentatively, D is TRBD1 (6 bases). Germline values: CDR1 SNHLY, CDR2 FYNNEI. The CDR3 extends over 14 amino acids. V dropped 1 base and J dropped 2 bases, with 9 bases sitting between them. The CDR3 nucleotides are TGTGCCAGCAGTGAAGGCAGGGGAGCCTACGAGCAGTACTTC. Its translation: CASSEGRGAYEQYF. Supplemented by reference TRBV2 and TRBJ2-7, the full variable domain reads EPEVTQTPSHQVTQMGQEVILRCVPISNHLYFYWYRQILGQKVEFLVSFYNNEISEKSEIFDDQFSVERPDGSNFTLKIRSTKLEDSAMYFCASSEGRGAYEQYFGPGTRLTVT.

At least ten counts were recorded for this clonotype. This rearrangement joins TRBV27 to TRBJ1-1; D unclear. CDR3 length: 18 residues. V lost 5 bases to trimming and J lost 3 bases, with 25 bases between them. CDR1 and CDR2 from the germline V gene are MNHEY and SMNVEV (reference sequence). CDR3: CASSIHHPDIRLDTEAFF. In DNA form, the CDR3 reads TGTGCCAGCAGTATCCACCATCCTGACATACGGCTGGACACTGAAGCTTTCTTT.

This clonotype was observed at least ten times. The rearrangement uses TRBV14 and TRBJ2-3, with 9 nucleotides matching TRBD1. Germline trimming cut 4 bases from V and 6 bases from J; bases unmatched to any gene: 2. This CDR3 has 13 amino acids. Per germline, CDR1 SGHDN and CDR2 FVKESK. The CDR3, as DNA: TGTGCCAGCAGCCGAGACAGGGGGGATACGCAGTATTTT. Protein: CASSRDRGDTQYF. Looking up the rest from reference TRBV14 and TRBJ2-3 gives the full variable domain: EAGVTQFPSHSVIEKGQTVTLRCDPISGHDNLYWYRRVMGKEIKFLLHFVKESKQDESGMPNNRFLAERTGGTYSTLKVQPAELEDSGVYFCASSRDRGDTQYFGPGTRLTVL.

This clonotype was seen ten or more times. The V and J genes are TRBV7-6 and TRBJ2-1; 10 bases are a match to TRBD2. V shed 5 bases, J shed 0 bases, and the junction held 4 bases outside the gene matches. The CDR3 covers 16 residues. The germline V gene encodes CDR1 SGHVS and CDR2 FNYEAQ. CDR3 loop: CASSVPSGSSYNEQFF. The DNA of the CDR3 is TGTGCCAGCAGCGTGCCTAGCGGGAGCTCCTACAATGAGCAGTTCTTC.

This clonotype was found many times. The V gene is TRBV12-3 or TRBV12-4, the J gene TRBJ2-2; 14 bases are a match to TRBD2. J gave up 0 bases and V 7 bases, and 10 bases lay outside the gene matches. CDR3 length equals 19 residues. CDR3 DNA sequence: TGTGCCAGCAACTCACGGACTAGCGGGGGGTTAGCGAACACCGGGGAGCTGTTTTTT. Its protein product is CASNSRTSGGLANTGELFF.

This clonotype has a count of ten or more. V usage is TRBV15 and J usage is TRBJ1-1; no clear D gene. Trimming removed 0 bases from V and 0 bases from J, with 11 bases in between. Germline loops: CDR1 LNHNV, CDR2 YYDKDF (reference sequence). The length of the CDR3 is 16 residues. The CDR3 region has the DNA TGTGCCACCAGCAGAGATACTTTCTCGATGAACACTGAAGCTTTCTTT. Translating gives CATSRDTFSMNTEAFF.

This clonotype was seen repeatedly, ten times or more. The chain joins TRBV20-1 to TRBJ1-5, with TRBD1 matching 7 bases. The CDR3 consists of 12 residues. Germline CDR1 DFQATT, CDR2 SNEGSKA (reference sequence). After removal of 6 bases from V and 6 bases from J, the junction contained 5 bases not matched to a gene. The CDR3 DNA reads as TGCAGTGCCCGACAGGGTATTCAGCCCCAGCATTTT. Protein product: CSARQGIQPQHF.

In this sample, this clonotype turned up many times. The chain carries TRBV5-1 and TRBJ2-6; D call uncertain. The CDR3 runs to 15 residues. Trimming stripped 2 bases from V and 1 base from J, with 7 bases between. The germline V gene encodes CDR1 SGHRS and CDR2 YFSETQ. CDR3 bases: TGCGCCAGCAGCTTTACATCGTCTGGGGCCAACGTCCTGACTTTC. Translated: CASSFTSSGANVLTF.

The chain combines TRBV30 with TRBJ2-7; D is perhaps TRBD2 (5 bases). There are 14 residues in the CDR3. The V gene lost 0 bases and the J gene lost 9 bases, with 18 bases spanning the gap. Germline loops: CDR1 GTSNPN, CDR2 SVGIG (reference sequence). The CDR3 loop reads CAWSVPGLGLGQYF. The CDR3 bases are TGTGCCTGGAGTGTCCCCGGGTTAGGACTCGGGCAGTACTTC.

This clonotype was counted at least ten times. The CDR3 nucleotides are TGTGCCAGCAGCCCCGACAGGGGTGGAACCTTC. This gives the protein CASSPDRGGTF. The chain links TRBV28 to TRBJ1-2; TRBD1 agrees at 8 bases. This CDR3 is 11 amino acids long. V lost 6 bases to trimming and J lost 14 bases; unmatched junction nucleotides: 8. Germline loops: CDR1 MDHEN, CDR2 SYDVKM.

The sample holds many counts of this clonotype. J is TRBJ2-3 and V is TRBV5-1; 7 nucleotides agree with TRBD2. Trimming removed 4 bases from V and 9 bases from J; junction bases left unmatched: 8. The V gene's germline CDR1 is SGHRS and CDR2 YFSETQ. The CDR3 consists of 13 residues. Here the CDR3 DNA reads TGCGCCAGCAGCGGGGGAGGGCCAGGAACGCAGTATTTT. It yields the protein CASSGGGPGTQYF.

A note on this clonotype: A clone one base away is much larger, so this may be a read error. V gene TRBV6-1 combines with J gene TRBJ2-7; 10 nucleotides match TRBD2. The CDR3 contains 14 residues. Germline CDR1 is MNHNS and CDR2 is SASEGT. With V trimmed by 6 bases and J by 2 bases, 4 bases remained unmatched. This chain's CDR3 is CASSTAGGPYEQYF. CDR3 nucleotide sequence: TGTGCCAGCAGCACAGCGGGAGGGCCCTACGAGCAGTACTTC.

The table lists this clonotype with a count of one. The J gene is TRBJ1-6, the V gene TRBV6-5; D may be TRBD1 (5 bases). Trimming removed 4 bases at V and 11 bases at J, with 18 bases between. The germline V gene has CDR1 MNHEY and CDR2 SVGAGI. The CDR3 is made up of 15 amino acids. CDR3 sequence: CASSSTQAPGAPLHF. The CDR3 bases are TGTGCCAGCAGTTCTACACAGGCTCCCGGAGCACCCCTCCACTTT.

This clonotype was seen at least ten times. The chain has TRBV3-1 and TRBJ2-1; a possible D gene is TRBD2 (5 bases). With 1 base removed from V and 7 bases from J, the gap between germline ends came to 14 bases. Germline V lookup: CDR1 LGHDT, CDR2 YNNKEL (reference sequence). The CDR3 extends over 15 amino acids. The CDR3 DNA reads as TGTGCCAGCAGCCAAGCGGGGATCGCTTTGAATGAGCAGTTCTTC. Its translation: CASSQAGIALNEQFF.